The 8 T cell receptor beta chains listed next were all sequenced from one sample in a study of neurological immune-mediated disorders. TCRdb re-analysed the 5' RACE reads in MiXCR, keeping a single row per CDR3 protein. The repertoire holds more than 45,000 distinct CDR3 sequences, with around 3.4% as singletons. Specimen: PBMCs. These receptors originate from a woman aged 25 to 45 with multiple sclerosis.

This clonotype was seen repeatedly, ten times or more. The V call is TRBV18, the J call TRBJ1-4; D possibly corresponds to TRBD1 (5 bases). CDR3 length equals 18 residues. V gave up 4 bases and J gave up 0 bases, with 18 bases separating them. CDR1 KGHSH and CDR2 LQKENI come from the germline V gene. CDR3 nucleotides: TGTGCCAGCTCACAGCTTCTGGGGGAGCCAGCAACTAATGAAAAACTGTTTTTT. Its translation: CASSQLLGEPATNEKLFF.

This clonotype was detected ten times or more. V is TRBV7-9 and J is TRBJ1-1; no clear D gene. V lost 5 bases and J lost 4, with 14 bases in between. Germline V gene data show CDR1 as SEHNR and CDR2 as FQNEAQ (reference sequence). This CDR3 is 14 amino acids long. This chain's CDR3 is CASSPTGQGTEAFF. The CDR3 nucleotides read TGTGCCAGCAGCCCGACGGGCCAAGGCACTGAAGCTTTCTTT.

This clonotype was seen more than once but under ten times. The junction departs from the called germline gene at one end, perhaps through a read error. The chain is built from TRBV19 and TRBJ1-5, with D possibly TRBD1 on 6 matching bases. Germline assignment: CDR1 LNHDA and CDR2 SQIVND (reference sequence). The CDR3 has 12 residues. CDR3 sequence reads: CATIGGGQPQNF. CDR3 nucleotide sequence: TGTGCCACCATTGGGGGAGGACAGCCCCAGAATTTT.

This clonotype has more than one count but fewer than ten. The rearrangement uses TRBV12-3 or TRBV12-4 and TRBJ2-1, with TRBD1 matching over 8 bases. The CDR3 spans 16 residues. The junction had 10 bases not matched to a gene; V was cut back by 3 bases and J by 6 bases. The CDR3, as DNA: TGTGCCAGCAGTTTGGAGGGGACAGGTATCTCCAATGAGCAGTTCTTC. This sequence encodes CASSLEGTGISNEQFF.

This clonotype counts as medium-sized. This clone may be a read error of a much larger clone one base away. The chain is built from TRBV4-2 and TRBJ2-7; 9 bases are a match to TRBD1. Germline trimming cut 2 bases from V and 0 bases from J; bases unmatched to any gene: 5. Germline assignment: CDR1 LGHNA and CDR2 YNFKEQ. CDR3 length equals 16 residues. The CDR3, as DNA: TGTGCCAGCAGCCAAACAGGGGGCGAAACCTCCTACGAGCAGTACTTC. Protein product: CASSQTGGETSYEQYF.

This clonotype was observed many times. V usage is TRBV20-1 and J usage is TRBJ2-7, with TRBD2 matching 7 bases. Germline values: CDR1 DFQATT, CDR2 SNEGSKA (reference sequence). This CDR3 spans 14 amino acids. Unmatched junction bases numbered 10, after V lost 1 base and J lost 7 bases. In DNA form, the CDR3 reads TGCAGTGCTAGAGCCGGAGGGTCCGGGGGGGAGCAGTACTTC. Translation gives CSARAGGSGGEQYF.

Ten or more counts support this clonotype. The rearrangement joins TRBV3-1 to TRBJ2-5, with 7 bases aligning to TRBD2. The V gene's germline CDR1 is LGHDT and CDR2 YNNKEL (reference sequence). The CDR3 consists of 15 residues. The V gene end was trimmed by 1 base and the J gene end by 4 bases; junction bases not matched to a gene: 6. The CDR3 sequence: CASSQAGGSPETQYF. The CDR3 DNA is TGTGCCAGCAGCCAAGCGGGGGGATCCCCAGAGACCCAGTACTTC.

The sample holds many counts of this clonotype. The chain joins TRBV29-1 to TRBJ2-5; 11 bases match TRBD2. Germline V CDR1 and CDR2: SQVTM, ANQGSEA. The CDR3 contains 20 residues. J gave up 5 bases and V 0 bases, and 20 bases lay outside the gene matches. CDR3 bases: TGCAGCGTTGAAGATCTCGGGGCAGGGGGCCAACTAGCGGGAGCGGAGACCCAGTACTTC. It translates to CSVEDLGAGGQLAGAETQYF.